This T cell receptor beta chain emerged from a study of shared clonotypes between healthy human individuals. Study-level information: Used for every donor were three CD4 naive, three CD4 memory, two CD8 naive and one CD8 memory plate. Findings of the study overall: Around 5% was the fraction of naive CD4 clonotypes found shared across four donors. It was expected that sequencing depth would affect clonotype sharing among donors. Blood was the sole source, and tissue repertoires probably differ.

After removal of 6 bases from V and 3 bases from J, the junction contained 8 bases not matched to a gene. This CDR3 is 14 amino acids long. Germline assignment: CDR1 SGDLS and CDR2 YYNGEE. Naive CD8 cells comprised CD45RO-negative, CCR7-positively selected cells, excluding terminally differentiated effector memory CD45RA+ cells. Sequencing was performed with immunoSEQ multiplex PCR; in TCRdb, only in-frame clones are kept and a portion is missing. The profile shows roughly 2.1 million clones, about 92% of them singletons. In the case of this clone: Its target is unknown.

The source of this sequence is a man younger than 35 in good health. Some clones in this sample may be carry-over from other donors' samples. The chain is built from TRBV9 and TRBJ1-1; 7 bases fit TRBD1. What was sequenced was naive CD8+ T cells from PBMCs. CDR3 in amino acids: CASNPGTEYTEAFF. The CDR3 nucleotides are TGTGCCAGCAACCCCGGGACAGAATACACTGAAGCTTTCTTT.